What follows are 7 T cell receptor beta chains derived from one specimen sequenced in a study of early T cells in non-severe SARS-CoV-2 infection. MiXCR was run by TCRdb on the 5' RACE reads, yielding one entry per CDR3 protein. Counted here are 100,000 to 150,000 distinct CDR3 sequences, 14% to 15% occurring once; the ten biggest clones make up just over 20%. Sequencing was carried out using whole blood. The source is an adult who was a healthcare worker with PCR-confirmed SARS-CoV-2 infection or an uninfected control (not recorded which).

This clonotype was observed a few times. The chain couples TRBV18 to TRBJ2-7, with unresolved D. The CDR3 totals 15 residues. V was pared by 2 bases and J by 0 bases, with 11 bases between. Looked up from germline, CDR1 is KGHSH and CDR2 is LQKENI. In nucleotides, the CDR3 is TGTGCCAGCTCACCAGGGTCCGTAAGCTCCTACGAGCAGTACTTC. It translates to CASSPGSVSSYEQYF.

This clonotype was seen only a few times. The chain couples TRBV6-6 to TRBJ1-3; 8 positions agree with TRBD1. Germline V gene lookup returns CDR1 MNHNY and CDR2 SVGAGI (reference sequence). The trim removed 5 bases at V and 1 base at J, leaving 7 bases unmatched. There are 16 residues in the CDR3. CDR3 sequence: CASSPTGARSGNTIYF. CDR3 nucleotide sequence: TGTGCCAGCAGTCCGACAGGGGCACGATCTGGAAACACCATATATTTT.

This clonotype was detected only a few times. Without the conserved terminal phenylalanine or tryptophan, this CDR3 likely stems from a read error. V and J are TRBV18 and TRBJ2-3; the match to TRBD1 covers 7 bases. The V segment lost 6 bases and the J segment 6 bases; nucleotides outside the gene matches: 6. Germline CDR1 and CDR2: KGHSH and LQKENI. The CDR3 has 13 amino acids. The CDR3 DNA is TGTGCCAGCTCGTCAGACAGGGCGGATACGCAGTATTCT. Its translation: CASSSDRADTQYS.

About this clonotype itself: One end of the junction does not line up with germline, which may come from a read error. The chain is built from TRBV20-1 and TRBJ1-1; the D is unclear. The CDR3 consists of 15 residues. The germline gives CDR1 DFQATT, CDR2 SNEGSKA (reference sequence). The CDR3 sequence is CSARGSMLRNTEACF. As DNA, the CDR3 is TGCAGTGCTAGAGGGTCCATGCTTAGGAACACTGAAGCTTGCTTT.

The chain carries TRBV16 and TRBJ1-2; D is perhaps TRBD1 (5 bases). The ends were cut back, 4 bases at V and 9 bases at J, with 9 bases in the middle. Germline V CDR1 and CDR2: KGHSY, FQNENV. The CDR3 covers 11 residues. Here the CDR3 DNA reads TGTGCCAGCAGCCCTTTGGGGCGCTACACCTTC. Amino acids: CASSPLGRYTF. The full variable domain, its missing parts supplied by reference TRBV16 and TRBJ1-2, is GEEVAQTPKHLVRGEGQKAKLYCAPIKGHSYVFWYQQVLKNEFKFLISFQNENVFDETGMPKERFSAKCLPNSPCSLEIQATKLEDSAVYFCASSPLGRYTFGSGTRLTVV.

The CDR3 region is CASSLEPQGGYTF. The CDR3 DNA is TGCGCCAGCAGCTTGGAACCCCAAGGTGGCTACACCTTC. The chain uses TRBV5-1 and TRBJ1-2; D gene ambiguous. The CDR3 length is 13 residues. V lost 0 bases and J 7 bases, leaving 10 bases between the germline ends. CDR1 and CDR2 (germline): SGHRS, YFSETQ.

This rearrangement joins TRBV19 to TRBJ1-5; D ambiguous. CDR3 length: 12 residues. Between the trimmed V and J ends, which lost 5 bases and 3 bases, there was a span of 5 bases. Germline V CDR1 and CDR2: LNHDA, SQIVND (reference sequence). The CDR3 reads CASSSLNQPQHF. CDR3 bases: TGTGCCAGTAGTTCCCTCAATCAGCCCCAGCATTTT. Full variable domain (outside the CDR3, taken from reference TRBV19 and TRBJ1-5): DGGITQSPKYLFRKEGQNVTLSCEQNLNHDAMYWYRQDPGQGLRLIYYSQIVNDFQKGDIAEGYSVSREKKESFPLTVTSAQKNPTAFYLCASSSLNQPQHFGDGTRLSIL.